The entry below describes one T cell receptor (beta chain). Its cognate antigen is unknown. A 5'RACE template-switching step, the method used to make TCR cDNA, added a universal primer site and UMIs. TCRdb itself ran the 5' RACE reads through MiXCR, one entry per CDR3 protein. The data contain hundreds of thousands of distinct CDR3 sequences, approximately 15% of them singletons. The V gene lost 1 base and the J gene lost 5 bases, with 14 bases spanning the gap. This CDR3 has 16 amino acids. Germline CDR1 reads SGHVS; CDR2 reads FNYEAQ. The source of the sample is a study of T cells after yellow fever vaccination. Overall study context: The authors prepared low-cell-number fractions using SMART-Seq v4 Ultra Low Input. Points from the study as a whole: Most primary-vaccination clones reappeared after the booster (about 97% CD4, 88% CD8). Clonotypes shared by both compartments, CD4 and CD8, made up a small share.

The sample in question was PBMCs, obtained on the day of the yellow fever booster vaccination. The V and J genes are TRBV7-6 and TRBJ1-4, with D tentatively TRBD1 (6 bases). The clonotype originates from a man aged 25 to 45 who received the YFV17D yellow fever vaccine. The CDR3 DNA is TGTGCCAGCAGCTTAGAACCCCGGAGGGGGAATGAAAAACTGTTTTTT. It is translated as CASSLEPRRGNEKLFF.